This T cell receptor (beta chain) was obtained from a study of blood T cell repertoires in COVID-19. The overall study: From T cells, B-cell-depleted T cells, or PBMCs came the material, which was cDNA or gDNA.

The sample holds one count of this clone. Germline V gene sequence: CDR1 LGHNA, CDR2 YNFKEQ. The CDR3 totals 15 residues. V lost 0 bases and J 4 bases, leaving 12 bases between the germline ends. As processed by the authors: Amplification of reference gene primers was used by the study to estimate nucleated cell counts. Sequencing was performed with immunoSEQ multiplex PCR; in TCRdb, only in-frame clones are kept and a portion is missing. V and J calls and clone size are those listed in that table; D and trimming were worked out from the DNA. The sample lists some 380,000 clones; 85% to 90% were seen once.

The rearrangement links TRBV4-2 to TRBJ1-2, with D possibly matching TRBD1 (5 bases). Material for sequencing was peripheral blood. The sequence derives from a man aged 18 to 29 with active or convalescent COVID-19. The CDR3 loop is CASSQDWGVAYGYTF. As DNA, the CDR3 is TGTGCCAGCAGCCAAGATTGGGGGGTCGCCTATGGCTACACCTTC.